The entry that follows covers one T cell receptor (beta chain) sequence. Trimming took off 7 bases at V and 5 bases at J, with 15 bases between the two ends. CDR3 size: 12 residues. Germline values: CDR1 SQVTM, CDR2 ANQGSEA. This record comes from a study of T-cell memory formation after mild COVID-19. TCRdb ran MiXCR on the 5' RACE reads and lists one entry per CDR3 protein. The sample has about 450,000 distinct CDR3 sequences; 20% to 25% are singletons. The chain joins TRBV29-1 to TRBJ2-7; weak D call: TRBD2 (6 bases). The clonotype comes from an adult woman who had mild COVID-19 (a few samples of this study predate the infection). Cell type and time point are not known. The material sequenced was PBMCs or a T cell subset sorted from them (not recorded which). The CDR3 DNA reads as TGCAGCGCCTGGGCGGGAACGGACGAGCAGTACTTC. This translates into CSAWAGTDEQYF.